A selection of T cell receptor beta chains follows, all from one sample in a study of shared clonotypes between healthy human individuals. Clones were sequenced by immunoSEQ multiplex PCR, and TCRdb holds only the in-frame ones, with some missing. The sample gives more than 400,000 clones, around 73% of which show up once; around 12% is in the top ten. Sequenced sample: PBMCs. Receptors were obtained from a woman aged 40 to 55 in good health. Some clones in this sample may be carry-over from other donors' samples. Both conserved end residues are part of each CDR3. A D gene is named only where the DNA matches it firmly. Rows give clone size only sometimes, using once, few, many, or a class for an expanded clone.

j_call	d_call	clone_size	v_call	cdr3_aa	cdr3_nt
TRBJ1-1	-	once	TRBV28	CASSLPMGAGNTEAFF	TGTGCCAGCAGTTTACCGATGGGGGCGGGAAACACTGAAGCTTTCTTT
TRBJ2-1	TRBD1	-	TRBV28	CASYLTGVINEQFF	TGTGCCAGTTACCTGACAGGGGTCATCAATGAGCAGTTCTTC
TRBJ2-3	-	-	TRBV5-1	CASSLRHGPPTDTQYF	TGCGCCAGCTCCCTACGGCACGGGCCACCCACAGATACGCAGTATTTT
TRBJ2-1	TRBD2	-	TRBV5-1	CASSLSNAGGPRNEQFF	TGCGCCAGCAGCTTGTCAAATGCGGGAGGGCCGAGGAATGAGCAGTTCTTC
TRBJ1-2	-	-	TRBV5-1	CASSLLGTGGYTF	TGCGCCAGCAGCTTGTTAGGGACGGGAGGCTACACCTTC
TRBJ2-5	-	-	TRBV29-1	CSVEEGTGQETQYF	TGCAGCGTTGAAGAGGGGACGGGCCAAGAGACCCAGTACTTC
TRBJ1-2	TRBD1	-	TRBV4-1	CASSRQGTNYGYTF	TGCGCCAGCAGCCGACAGGGGACCAACTATGGCTACACCTTC
TRBJ2-1	TRBD2	-	TRBV5-1	CASREGLGRYNEQFF	TGCGCCAGCAGGGAGGGACTAGGACGTTACAATGAGCAGTTCTTC
TRBJ2-7	TRBD1	-	TRBV10-3	CAISEQGVYEQYF	TGTGCCATCAGTGAACAGGGGGTCTACGAGCAGTACTTC
TRBJ2-1	TRBD2	-	TRBV6-9	CASSYSTSGDNEQFF	TGTGCCAGCAGTTATTCGACTAGCGGGGACAATGAGCAGTTCTTC
TRBJ1-1	-	-	TRBV7-8	CASSPRDLRARNTEAFF	TGTGCCAGCAGCCCCAGGGATCTGAGAGCTAGGAACACTGAAGCTTTCTTT
TRBJ2-1	-	-	TRBV28	CASSPHNEQFF	TGTGCCAGCAGTCCCCACAATGAGCAGTTCTTC
TRBJ2-7	-	-	TRBV5-1	CASSLDAGGYEQYF	TGCGCCAGCAGCTTGGACGCGGGCGGCTACGAGCAGTACTTC
TRBJ1-2	-	-	TRBV5-4	CASSLNRDGYGYTF	TGTGCCAGCAGCCTTAACAGGGACGGCTATGGCTACACCTTC
TRBJ2-3	-	-	TRBV12-2	CASRLPFVNISDTQYF	TGTGCAAGTCGCTTACCGTTCGTCAATATTTCAGATACGCAGTATTTT
TRBJ2-1	TRBD2	many	TRBV27	CASSFLLAGSKREQFF	TGTGCCAGCAGTTTCCTACTAGCGGGATCTAAACGTGAGCAGTTCTTC
TRBJ1-1	-	few	TRBV29-1	CSVETGMNTEAFF	TGCAGCGTTGAAACCGGGATGAACACTGAAGCTTTCTTT
TRBJ1-2	TRBD1	-	TRBV7-2	CASSPSGQRYGYTF	TGTGCCAGCAGCCCCTCGGGACAGCGATATGGCTACACCTTC
TRBJ1-1	-	-	TRBV27	CASSSGGAGRTEAFF	TGTGCCAGCAGCTCCGGAGGGGCCGGCCGCACTGAAGCTTTCTTT
TRBJ2-2	TRBD2	-	TRBV28	CASSLGSSGAPGGELFF	TGTGCCAGCAGTTTAGGGTCTAGCGGAGCCCCCGGCGGGGAGCTGTTTTTT
TRBJ1-1	TRBD1	-	TRBV15	CATSRGQGASTNTEAFF	TGTGCCACCAGCAGAGGACAGGGGGCAAGCACGAACACTGAAGCTTTCTTT
TRBJ1-2	TRBD1	-	TRBV5-1	CASSLEGTGNYGYTF	TGCGCCAGCAGCTTGGAAGGGACAGGGAACTATGGCTACACCTTC
TRBJ1-4	-	-	TRBV4-1	CASSQNLGEKLFF	TGCGCCAGCAGCCAAAATCTAGGGGAAAAACTGTTTTTT
TRBJ2-7	TRBD2	-	TRBV5-1	CASSTGTTQERGEQYF	TGCGCCAGCAGCACCGGGACTACCCAAGAGAGAGGCGAGCAGTACTTC
TRBJ2-1	TRBD2	-	TRBV19	CASRLAGVHEQFF	TGTGCCAGTAGACTAGCGGGAGTACATGAGCAGTTCTTC
TRBJ2-7	-	-	TRBV29-1	CSVSNRSSYEQYF	TGCAGCGTTAGTAACAGGAGCTCCTACGAGCAGTACTTC
TRBJ1-1	-	-	TRBV18	CASSPGQTYTEAFF	TGTGCCAGCTCACCAGGCCAGACCTACACTGAAGCTTTCTTT
TRBJ2-2	-	-	TRBV9	CASSVGLTGELFF	TGTGCCAGCAGCGTAGGGTTAACCGGGGAGCTGTTTTTT
TRBJ1-5	-	-	TRBV11-3	CASSPNSNQPQHF	TGTGCCAGCAGCCCGAATAGCAATCAGCCCCAGCATTTT
TRBJ2-6	-	once	TRBV6-6	CASRLQDYSGANVLTF	TGTGCCAGCAGATTGCAGGATTACTCTGGGGCCAACGTCCTGACTTTC
TRBJ1-5	-	few	TRBV7-9	CASSFGGNQPQHF	TGTGCCAGCAGCTTTGGAGGAAATCAGCCCCAGCATTTT
TRBJ1-2	-	-	TRBV7-9	CATRPGGGRYGYTF	TGTGCCACTCGGCCTGGGGGGGGACGCTATGGCTACACCTTC
TRBJ2-7	-	-	TRBV6-6	CASSYTGGDYEQYF	TGTGCCAGCAGCTACACAGGGGGGGACTACGAGCAGTACTTC
TRBJ2-2	-	-	TRBV12-5	CASGLGRADTGELFF	TGTGCTAGTGGTTTGGGTAGGGCGGACACCGGGGAGCTGTTTTTT
TRBJ1-2	TRBD1	few	TRBV28	CATIKQGALGYGYTF	TGTGCCACCATTAAGCAGGGGGCCCTTGGCTATGGCTACACCTTC
TRBJ1-1	-	few	TRBV6-5	CASSGSTGFEAFF	TGTGCCAGCAGTGGATCGACAGGTTTTGAAGCTTTCTTT
TRBJ1-4	-	-	TRBV15	CATRAAGSTNEKLFF	TGTGCCACCAGAGCCGCAGGATCAACTAATGAAAAACTGTTTTTT
TRBJ2-2	-	few	TRBV28	CASKSSSESGELFF	TGTGCCAGCAAAAGCTCCTCCGAGTCCGGGGAGCTGTTTTTT
TRBJ2-4	-	-	TRBV15	CATRGRTNIQYF	TGTGCCACCAGGGGTCGGACAAACATTCAGTACTTC
TRBJ1-2	TRBD1	-	TRBV19	CASSGHPGTGGSGYTF	TGTGCCAGTAGTGGACACCCCGGGACAGGGGGTTCTGGCTACACCTTC